A selection of T cell receptor beta chains follows, all from one sample in a study of T cell changes during pregnancy in multiple sclerosis. The data were produced by immunoSEQ multiplex PCR, yet TCRdb's version contains in-frame clones alone and is incomplete. Of about 93,000 clones detected, 92% appear once; the ten largest clones hold approximately 2%. Sequenced material: peripheral blood, taken after pregnancy. These receptors were taken from a female donor with multiple sclerosis, enrolled in a pregnancy study. Each CDR3 is given with its conserved first and last residue. A D gene is named only where the DNA matches it firmly. Only some rows state a clone size, as once, few, many or a class for expanded clones.

v_call: TRBV2; d_call: TRBD1; j_call: TRBJ1-4; clone_size: -; cdr3_aa: CASSRKTGSDEKLFF; cdr3_nt: TGTGCCAGCAGTAGGAAGACAGGGTCTGATGAAAAACTGTTTTTT
v_call: TRBV7-9; d_call: TRBD1; j_call: TRBJ2-7; clone_size: -; cdr3_aa: CASSTTRTGGVHEQYF; cdr3_nt: TGTGCCAGCAGCACCACTCGGACAGGGGGTGTCCACGAGCAGTACTTC
v_call: TRBV9; d_call: TRBD1; j_call: TRBJ2-7; clone_size: -; cdr3_aa: CASSSRDSPYEQYF; cdr3_nt: TGTGCCAGCAGCTCCCGGGACAGTCCCTACGAGCAGTACTTC
v_call: TRBV5-1; d_call: -; j_call: TRBJ1-2; clone_size: few; cdr3_aa: CASSFDGAYTF; cdr3_nt: TGCGCCAGCAGCTTCGATGGAGCCTACACCTTC
v_call: TRBV5-6; d_call: -; j_call: TRBJ1-6; clone_size: -; cdr3_aa: CASSLDGAPLHF; cdr3_nt: TGTGCCAGCAGCTTGGACGGTGCCCCCCTCCACTTT
v_call: TRBV5-1; d_call: TRBD1; j_call: TRBJ1-1; clone_size: few; cdr3_aa: CASSSGQSRVTFF; cdr3_nt: TGCGCCAGCAGCTCGGGACAGTCGAGGGTAACTTTCTTT
v_call: TRBV30; d_call: -; j_call: TRBJ1-4; clone_size: -; cdr3_aa: CAWSVSGGLFF; cdr3_nt: TGTGCCTGGAGTGTCTCGGGGGGGCTGTTTTTT
v_call: TRBV5-1; d_call: TRBD1; j_call: TRBJ1-4; clone_size: -; cdr3_aa: CASSLQGAGNEKLFF; cdr3_nt: TGCGCCAGTTCGCTACAGGGGGCGGGTAATGAAAAACTGTTTTTT
v_call: TRBV4-3; d_call: TRBD1; j_call: TRBJ2-7; clone_size: -; cdr3_aa: CASSRTQQGAGEQYF; cdr3_nt: TGCGCCAGCAGCCGGACCCAACAGGGGGCCGGCGAGCAGTACTTC
v_call: TRBV6-5; d_call: TRBD2; j_call: TRBJ2-7; clone_size: -; cdr3_aa: CASSYVTSGPYEQYF; cdr3_nt: TGTGCCAGCAGTTATGTGACTAGCGGGCCGTACGAGCAGTACTTC
v_call: TRBV5-6; d_call: TRBD1; j_call: TRBJ1-2; clone_size: -; cdr3_aa: CASSLPDRSYGYTF; cdr3_nt: TGTGCCAGCAGCTTGCCGGACAGGAGTTATGGCTACACCTTC
v_call: TRBV5-8; d_call: TRBD1; j_call: TRBJ2-5; clone_size: -; cdr3_aa: CASSLQGTGKETQYF; cdr3_nt: TGTGCCAGCAGCTTACAGGGGACAGGGAAGGAGACCCAGTACTTC
v_call: TRBV6-5; d_call: TRBD2; j_call: TRBJ2-1; clone_size: -; cdr3_aa: CASTASGSYNEQFF; cdr3_nt: TGTGCCAGCACGGCTAGCGGGAGTTACAATGAGCAGTTCTTC
v_call: TRBV4-3; d_call: -; j_call: TRBJ1-3; clone_size: -; cdr3_aa: CASSQDRSASGNTIYF; cdr3_nt: TGCGCCAGCAGCCAAGACCGGTCCGCCTCTGGAAACACCATATATTTT
v_call: TRBV4-3; d_call: TRBD1; j_call: TRBJ1-1; clone_size: -; cdr3_aa: CASSQVGTETPFF; cdr3_nt: TGCGCCAGCAGCCAAGTAGGGACAGAAACGCCTTTCTTT
v_call: TRBV7-2; d_call: -; j_call: TRBJ1-1; clone_size: -; cdr3_aa: CASSFLGRGIDTEAFF; cdr3_nt: TGTGCCAGCAGCTTTCTCGGTCGCGGGATTGACACTGAAGCTTTCTTT
v_call: TRBV19; d_call: -; j_call: TRBJ1-3; clone_size: once; cdr3_aa: CAIKSGLPKENTIYF; cdr3_nt: TGTGCCATCAAAAGCGGACTTCCGAAGGAAAACACCATATATTTT
v_call: TRBV18; d_call: TRBD1; j_call: TRBJ1-3; clone_size: -; cdr3_aa: CASSRGDSLLWDTIYF; cdr3_nt: TGTGCCAGCTCACGCGGGGACAGTCTATTATGGGACACCATATATTTT
v_call: TRBV2; d_call: -; j_call: TRBJ2-2; clone_size: -; cdr3_aa: CASSEGQFSTGELFF; cdr3_nt: TGTGCCAGCAGTGAGGGACAATTCTCGACCGGGGAGCTGTTTTTT
v_call: TRBV10-3; d_call: -; j_call: TRBJ1-1; clone_size: once; cdr3_aa: CAISEQLNTEAFF; cdr3_nt: TGTGCCATCAGTGAACAGCTGAACACTGAAGCTTTCTTT
v_call: TRBV15; d_call: TRBD1; j_call: TRBJ2-5; clone_size: -; cdr3_aa: CATSRDRGQETQYF; cdr3_nt: TGTGCCACCAGCAGGGACAGGGGACAAGAGACCCAGTACTTC
v_call: TRBV7-9; d_call: TRBD1; j_call: TRBJ1-1; clone_size: -; cdr3_aa: CASSLSAGQGEAFF; cdr3_nt: TGTGCCAGCAGCTTATCGGCGGGACAGGGAGAAGCTTTCTTT
v_call: TRBV2; d_call: TRBD1; j_call: TRBJ1-1; clone_size: -; cdr3_aa: CASAGTEHTEAFF; cdr3_nt: TGTGCCAGCGCCGGGACAGAACACACTGAAGCTTTCTTT
v_call: TRBV6-5; d_call: -; j_call: TRBJ1-4; clone_size: -; cdr3_aa: CASSYSSPGEKLFF; cdr3_nt: TGTGCCAGCAGTTACTCGAGCCCAGGAGAAAAACTGTTTTTT
v_call: TRBV19; d_call: -; j_call: TRBJ1-2; clone_size: -; cdr3_aa: CASSTPLGGTIGYGYTF; cdr3_nt: TGTGCCAGTAGTACCCCACTGGGCGGGACTATCGGCTATGGCTACACCTTC
v_call: TRBV11-2; d_call: -; j_call: TRBJ1-5; clone_size: -; cdr3_aa: CASRPTGAPGQPQHF; cdr3_nt: TGTGCCAGCAGACCTACAGGCGCCCCTGGTCAGCCCCAGCATTTT
v_call: TRBV27; d_call: TRBD1; j_call: TRBJ1-3; clone_size: -; cdr3_aa: CASRIRTGDYPIYF; cdr3_nt: TGTGCCAGCCGAATTCGGACAGGGGATTACCCCATATATTTT
v_call: TRBV20-1; d_call: -; j_call: TRBJ2-5; clone_size: -; cdr3_aa: CSATRQTQYF; cdr3_nt: TGCAGTGCAACGCGGCAGACCCAGTACTTC
v_call: TRBV7-9; d_call: -; j_call: TRBJ1-1; clone_size: -; cdr3_aa: CASSLDIGGTEAFF; cdr3_nt: TGTGCCAGCAGCTTAGACATAGGGGGCACTGAAGCTTTCTTT
v_call: TRBV5-6; d_call: -; j_call: TRBJ2-5; clone_size: -; cdr3_aa: CASSLITGSETQYF; cdr3_nt: TGTGCCAGCAGCTTGATTACCGGTTCCGAGACCCAGTACTTC
v_call: TRBV18; d_call: -; j_call: TRBJ1-1; clone_size: -; cdr3_aa: CASSPLAGVDTEAFF; cdr3_nt: TGTGCCAGCTCACCTTTGGCGGGGGTGGACACTGAAGCTTTCTTT
v_call: TRBV7-3; d_call: -; j_call: TRBJ2-1; clone_size: -; cdr3_aa: CASSLASGYYNEQFF; cdr3_nt: TGTGCCAGCAGCTTAGCGAGCGGGTATTACAATGAGCAGTTCTTC
v_call: TRBV4-2; d_call: TRBD1; j_call: TRBJ1-5; clone_size: once; cdr3_aa: CASSQEMGVRGHSNQPQHF; cdr3_nt: TGTGCCAGCAGCCAAGAGATGGGTGTCAGGGGGCATAGCAATCAGCCCCAGCATTTT
v_call: TRBV5-1; d_call: TRBD1; j_call: TRBJ2-5; clone_size: -; cdr3_aa: CASSLNRQGETQYF; cdr3_nt: TGCGCCAGCAGCTTGAACCGACAGGGGGAGACCCAGTACTTC
v_call: TRBV14; d_call: TRBD1; j_call: TRBJ1-2; clone_size: -; cdr3_aa: CASSQAGTENYGYTF; cdr3_nt: TGTGCCAGCAGCCAAGCCGGGACAGAGAACTATGGCTACACCTTC
v_call: TRBV5-1; d_call: -; j_call: TRBJ2-5; clone_size: -; cdr3_aa: CASSFGQQETQYF; cdr3_nt: TGCGCCAGCAGCTTTGGCCAGCAAGAGACCCAGTACTTC
v_call: TRBV2; d_call: TRBD1; j_call: TRBJ2-3; clone_size: -; cdr3_aa: CATRDSPGTQYF; cdr3_nt: TGTGCCACCCGGGACAGTCCGGGTACGCAGTATTTT
v_call: TRBV2; d_call: -; j_call: TRBJ1-6; clone_size: few; cdr3_aa: CASSSANSPLHF; cdr3_nt: TGTGCCAGCAGCAGTGCAAATTCACCCCTCCACTTT
v_call: TRBV27; d_call: TRBD2; j_call: TRBJ2-5; clone_size: -; cdr3_aa: CASSDVGGGILETQYF; cdr3_nt: TGTGCCAGCAGTGACGTCGGGGGGGGGATCTTAGAGACCCAGTACTTC
v_call: TRBV10-2; d_call: TRBD2; j_call: TRBJ2-1; clone_size: -; cdr3_aa: CASSPAGGDYNEQFF; cdr3_nt: TGCGCCAGCAGCCCAGCGGGAGGAGACTACAATGAGCAGTTCTTC
v_call: TRBV25-1; d_call: -; j_call: TRBJ2-4; clone_size: -; cdr3_aa: CASSDRQGRGAKNIQYF; cdr3_nt: TGTGCCAGCAGTGACCGACAGGGGAGGGGGGCCAAAAACATTCAGTACTTC
v_call: TRBV18; d_call: TRBD2; j_call: TRBJ2-5; clone_size: -; cdr3_aa: CASSPRTSFETQYF; cdr3_nt: TGTGCCAGCTCACCGAGGACTAGCTTCGAGACCCAGTACTTC
v_call: TRBV10-3; d_call: TRBD1; j_call: TRBJ1-2; clone_size: -; cdr3_aa: CAISESPIRGSRGYTF; cdr3_nt: TGTGCCATCAGTGAGTCGCCAATCAGGGGGTCGCGTGGCTACACCTTC
v_call: TRBV18; d_call: -; j_call: TRBJ1-2; clone_size: -; cdr3_aa: CASSPPGAYGYTF; cdr3_nt: TGTGCCAGCTCACCACCAGGGGCCTATGGCTACACCTTC
v_call: TRBV4-2; d_call: TRBD2; j_call: TRBJ2-1; clone_size: few; cdr3_aa: CASSQGSGSSYNEQFF; cdr3_nt: TGTGCCAGCAGCCAAGGTAGCGGGAGCTCCTACAATGAGCAGTTCTTC
v_call: TRBV30; d_call: -; j_call: TRBJ2-1; clone_size: -; cdr3_aa: CAWSVSRNEQFF; cdr3_nt: TGTGCCTGGAGTGTAAGCCGGAATGAGCAGTTCTTC